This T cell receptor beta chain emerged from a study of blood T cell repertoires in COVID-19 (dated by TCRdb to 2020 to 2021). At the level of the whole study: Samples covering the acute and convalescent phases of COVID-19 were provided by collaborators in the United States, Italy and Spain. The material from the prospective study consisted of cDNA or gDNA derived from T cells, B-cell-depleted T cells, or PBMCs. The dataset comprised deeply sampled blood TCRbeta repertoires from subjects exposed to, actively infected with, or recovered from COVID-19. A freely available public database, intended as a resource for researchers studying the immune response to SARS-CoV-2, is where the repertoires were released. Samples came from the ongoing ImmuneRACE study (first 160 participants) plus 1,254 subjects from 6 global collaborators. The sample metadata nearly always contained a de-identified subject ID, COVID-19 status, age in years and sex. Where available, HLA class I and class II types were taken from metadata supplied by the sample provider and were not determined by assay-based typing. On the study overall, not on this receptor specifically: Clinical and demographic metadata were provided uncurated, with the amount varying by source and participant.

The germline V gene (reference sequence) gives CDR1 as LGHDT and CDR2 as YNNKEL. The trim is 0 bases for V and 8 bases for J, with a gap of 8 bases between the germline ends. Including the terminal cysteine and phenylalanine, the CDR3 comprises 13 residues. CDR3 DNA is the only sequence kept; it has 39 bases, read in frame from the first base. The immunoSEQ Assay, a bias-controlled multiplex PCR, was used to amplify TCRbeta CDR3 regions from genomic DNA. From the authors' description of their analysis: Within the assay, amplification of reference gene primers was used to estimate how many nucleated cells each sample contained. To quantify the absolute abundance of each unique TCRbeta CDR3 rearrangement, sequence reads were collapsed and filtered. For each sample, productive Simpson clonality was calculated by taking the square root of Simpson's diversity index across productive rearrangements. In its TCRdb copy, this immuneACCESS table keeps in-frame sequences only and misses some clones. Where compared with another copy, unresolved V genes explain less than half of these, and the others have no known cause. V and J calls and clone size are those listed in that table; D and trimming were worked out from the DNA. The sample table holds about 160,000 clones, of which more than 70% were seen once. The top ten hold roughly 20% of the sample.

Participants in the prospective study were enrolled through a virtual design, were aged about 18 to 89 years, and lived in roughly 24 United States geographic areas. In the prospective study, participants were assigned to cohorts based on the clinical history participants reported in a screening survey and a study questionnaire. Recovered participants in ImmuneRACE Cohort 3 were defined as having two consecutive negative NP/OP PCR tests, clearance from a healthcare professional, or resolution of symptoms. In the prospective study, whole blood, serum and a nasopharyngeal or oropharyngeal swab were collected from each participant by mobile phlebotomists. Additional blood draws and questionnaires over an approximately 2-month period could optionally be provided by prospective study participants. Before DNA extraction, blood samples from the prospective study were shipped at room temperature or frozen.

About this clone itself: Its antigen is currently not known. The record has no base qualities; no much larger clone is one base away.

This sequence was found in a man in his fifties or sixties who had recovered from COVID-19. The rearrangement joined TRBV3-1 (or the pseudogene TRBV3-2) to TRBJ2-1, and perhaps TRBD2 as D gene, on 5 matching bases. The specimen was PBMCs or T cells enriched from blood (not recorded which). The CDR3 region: CASSQEVRDEQFF. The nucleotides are TGTGCCAGCAGCCAAGAGGTGAGGGATGAGCAGTTCTTC.